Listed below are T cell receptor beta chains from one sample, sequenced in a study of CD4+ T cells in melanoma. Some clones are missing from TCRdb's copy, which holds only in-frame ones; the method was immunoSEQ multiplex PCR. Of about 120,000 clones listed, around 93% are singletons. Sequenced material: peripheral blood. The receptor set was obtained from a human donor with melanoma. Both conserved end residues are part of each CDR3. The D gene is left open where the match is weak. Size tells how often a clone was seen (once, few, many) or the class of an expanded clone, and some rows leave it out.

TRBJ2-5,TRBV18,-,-,CASSPIGLRARETQYF,TGTGCCAGCTCACCAATCGGTCTGAGGGCCCGGGAGACCCAGTACTTC
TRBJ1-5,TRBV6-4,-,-,CASSERGLSSNQPQHF,TGTGCCAGCAGTGAACGGGGTTTATCTAGCAATCAGCCCCAGCATTTT
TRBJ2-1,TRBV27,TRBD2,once,CASSALTSGSSYNEQFF,TGTGCCAGCAGTGCCCTGACTAGCGGTAGCTCCTACAATGAGCAGTTCTTC
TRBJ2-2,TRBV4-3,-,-,CASSQDTWNTGELFF,TGCGCCAGCAGCCAAGATACATGGAACACCGGGGAGCTGTTTTTT
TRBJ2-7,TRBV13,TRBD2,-,CASSRSVGLAISYEQYF,TGTGCCAGCAGTCGAAGCGTCGGACTAGCGATCTCCTACGAGCAGTACTTC
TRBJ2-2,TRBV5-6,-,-,CASTVAAYGGTGELFF,TGTGCCAGCACCGTCGCTGCGTATGGCGGCACCGGGGAGCTGTTTTTT
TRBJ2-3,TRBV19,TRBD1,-,CASTATGGASDTQYF,TGTGCCAGTACCGCGACAGGGGGCGCATCAGATACGCAGTATTTT
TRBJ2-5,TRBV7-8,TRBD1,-,CASSSGQVGQETQYF,TGTGCCAGCAGTTCAGGACAGGTGGGACAAGAGACCCAGTACTTC
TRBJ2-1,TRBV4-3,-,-,CASSQATEDDNNEQFF,TGCGCCAGCAGCCAAGCCACAGAGGACGACAACAATGAGCAGTTCTTC
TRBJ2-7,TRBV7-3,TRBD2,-,CASSLTSGGSYEQYF,TGTGCCAGCAGCTTAACTAGCGGGGGATCTTACGAGCAGTACTTC
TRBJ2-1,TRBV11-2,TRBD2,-,CASSFLLAGRDNEQFF,TGTGCCAGCAGCTTTCTACTAGCGGGACGAGACAATGAGCAGTTCTTC
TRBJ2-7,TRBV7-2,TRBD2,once,CASSSLSGDTYEQYF,TGTGCCAGCAGCTCTCTAAGCGGGGATACCTACGAGCAGTACTTC
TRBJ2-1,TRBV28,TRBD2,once,CASSPPTSGGLNEQFF,TGTGCCAGCAGTCCTCCGACTAGCGGGGGGCTCAATGAGCAGTTCTTC
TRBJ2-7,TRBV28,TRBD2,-,CASSSSGRDSRYEQYF,TGTGCCAGCAGTTCAAGCGGGAGGGATTCTCGATACGAGCAGTACTTC
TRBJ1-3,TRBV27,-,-,CASSLQSSGNTIYF,TGTGCCAGCAGTTTGCAGAGCTCTGGAAACACCATATATTTT
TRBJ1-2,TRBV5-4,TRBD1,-,CASTQGGGEYVGYTF,TGTGCCAGCACCCAGGGGGGTGGCGAGTACGTTGGCTACACCTTC
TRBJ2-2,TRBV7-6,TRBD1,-,CASSLAKGQVNTGELFF,TGTGCCAGCAGCTTAGCCAAAGGACAGGTTAACACCGGGGAGCTGTTTTTT
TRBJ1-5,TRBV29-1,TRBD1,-,CSVGPGGDQPQHF,TGCAGCGTGGGCCCAGGGGGAGATCAGCCCCAGCATTTT
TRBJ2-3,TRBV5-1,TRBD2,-,CASSPTLTLAGGTDTQYF,TGCGCCAGCAGTCCAACTCTCACACTAGCGGGGGGTACAGATACGCAGTATTTT
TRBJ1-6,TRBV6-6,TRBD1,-,CASSVGDRVDTLHF,TGTGCCAGCAGTGTAGGGGACAGGGTTGATACCCTCCACTTT
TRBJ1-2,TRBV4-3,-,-,CASSQAHTGSNGYTF,TGCGCCAGCAGCCAGGCTCACACAGGGTCGAATGGCTACACCTTC
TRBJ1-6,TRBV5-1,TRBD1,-,CASSLEGPGQGGPNSPLHF,TGCGCCAGCAGCTTGGAAGGGCCGGGACAGGGCGGGCCCAATTCACCCCTCCACTTT
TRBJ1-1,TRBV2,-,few,CASSGTVLTEAFF,TGTGCCAGCAGTGGCACAGTATTAACTGAAGCTTTCTTT
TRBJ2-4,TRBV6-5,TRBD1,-,CASTPTGVGNIQYF,TGTGCCAGCACCCCGACAGGGGTCGGGAACATTCAGTACTTC
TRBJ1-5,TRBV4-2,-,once,CASSQDLLQPQHF,TGTGCCAGCAGCCAAGATCTTTTACAACCCCAGCATTTT
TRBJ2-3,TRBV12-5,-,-,CASGLEASGTDTQYF,TGTGCTAGTGGTTTGGAGGCTAGCGGCACAGATACGCAGTATTTT
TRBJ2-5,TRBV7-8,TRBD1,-,CASAQQGAIFPETQYF,TGTGCCAGCGCACAACAGGGGGCGATTTTTCCAGAGACCCAGTACTTC
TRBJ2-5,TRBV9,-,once,CASSVAGGLEETQYF,TGTGCCAGCAGCGTAGCTGGGGGGCTAGAAGAGACCCAGTACTTC
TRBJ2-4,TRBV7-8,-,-,CASSPDTSPWYIQYF,TGTGCCAGCAGCCCGGATACCAGCCCTTGGTACATTCAGTACTTC
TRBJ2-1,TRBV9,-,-,CASSVGRANNEQFF,TGTGCCAGCAGCGTAGGGCGGGCAAACAATGAGCAGTTCTTC
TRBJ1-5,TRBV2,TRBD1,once,CASSYPGQFNQPQHF,TGTGCCAGCAGTTATCCGGGACAGTTCAATCAGCCCCAGCATTTT
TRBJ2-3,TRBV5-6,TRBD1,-,CASSLSGRGRDTQYF,TGTGCCAGCTCCCTATCGGGCAGGGGGCGAGATACGCAGTATTTT
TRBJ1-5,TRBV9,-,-,CASSVGDKGGNQPQHF,TGTGCCAGCAGCGTAGGGGATAAGGGTGGCAATCAGCCCCAGCATTTT
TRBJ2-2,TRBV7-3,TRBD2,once,CASSLNGGEANTGELFF,TGTGCCAGCAGCTTAAATGGGGGGGAAGCGAACACCGGGGAGCTGTTTTTT
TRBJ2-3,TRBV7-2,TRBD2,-,CASSLAASGDLGTDTQYF,TGTGCCAGCAGCTTAGCCGCTAGCGGAGATCTCGGCACAGATACGCAGTATTTT
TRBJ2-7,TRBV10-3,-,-,CAIKAVPTYEQYF,TGTGCCATCAAGGCGGTGCCCACCTACGAGCAGTACTTC
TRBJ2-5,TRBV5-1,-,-,CASSFQGSEETQYF,TGCGCCAGCAGCTTCCAGGGGTCGGAAGAGACCCAGTACTTC
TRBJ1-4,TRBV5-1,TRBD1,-,CASSKDRGRVEKLFF,TGCGCCAGCAGCAAGGACAGGGGGCGGGTTGAAAAACTGTTTTTT
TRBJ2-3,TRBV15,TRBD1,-,CATQYRGLTDTQYF,TGTGCCACCCAATACAGGGGGCTGACAGATACGCAGTATTTT
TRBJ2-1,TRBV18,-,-,CASSLAGGLGNEQFF,TGTGCCAGCTCGTTAGCAGGAGGCCTCGGCAATGAGCAGTTCTTC